This T cell receptor (beta chain) originates from a study of T cell repertoires in cytomegalovirus infection. Study details: Public signatures in TCR beta pointed to CMV infection and matching HLA type.

A single record per CDR3 protein comes from TCRdb applying MiXCR to the reads. This sample has a few hundred thousand distinct CDR3 sequences, with roughly 34% found just once. With regard to this clonotype: The antigen is unknown.

This CDR3 has 15 residues. Germline V gives CDR1 MGHRA, CDR2 YSYEKL. Trimming removed 2 bases from V and 5 bases from J, with 15 bases in between. Notes on the study in general: HLA-C-restricted CMV-specific TCR beta clonotypes were dominant in the ex vivo response.

The starting material was cultured PBMCs, obtained from culture after CMV antigen stimulation. The sequence came from a human donor in good health (CMV status not recorded). Some clones in this sample may be carry-over from other donors' samples. The chain carries TRBV4-1 and TRBJ2-5, with D perhaps matching TRBD2 (5 bases). CDR3 loop: CASSQLTRATETQYF. The CDR3 nucleotides are TGCGCCAGCAGCCAACTAACTAGAGCTACGGAGACCCAGTACTTC.